A single sample gave rise to the 15 T cell receptor beta chains below, sequenced in a study of blood T cells in healthy people across ages. The authors ran a second PCR of about 7 to 11 cycles using a sample-barcoded 5' primer and a J-beta primer mix. TCRdb reprocessed the 5' RACE reads with MiXCR, giving one entry per CDR3 protein. Of about 600,000 distinct CDR3 sequences listed, roughly 48% are singletons. Specimen: blood. These receptor sequences come from a man older than 75 in good health.

This clonotype appeared a few times. CDR3 protein: CASSQASTRINNEQFF. The CDR3 nucleotides read TGTGCCAGCAGCCAAGCCAGTACTAGAATTAACAATGAGCAGTTCTTC. This chain links TRBV3-1 with TRBJ2-1; TRBD2 might be the D (5 bases). CDR1 and CDR2 (germline): LGHDT, YNNKEL (reference sequence). Trimming took off 1 base at V and 5 bases at J, with 15 bases between the two ends. The CDR3 length is 16 residues.

This clonotype was seen a single time. The CDR3 bases are TGTGCCAGCAGTCACAGTGGACTACCACAAGAGACCCAGTACTTC. It is translated as CASSHSGLPQETQYF. V usage is TRBV6-5 and J usage is TRBJ2-4; perhaps TRBD2 as D (6 bases). The last part of the DNA fits TRBJ2-5 better; the J call may be wrong. This CDR3 comprises 15 residues. CDR1 and CDR2 (germline): MNHEY, SVGAGI.

This clonotype was counted a single time. The chain recombines TRBV11-2 with TRBJ2-2, with D possibly being TRBD1 (6 bases). CDR1 is SGHAT and CDR2 is FQNNGV in the germline V gene. Trimming shortened V by 5 bases and J by 1 base, and 11 bases separated the two germline ends. CDR3 length: 15 amino acids. CDR3 loop: CASSGSTGNTGELFF. The DNA of the CDR3 is TGTGCCAGCAGCGGATCGACAGGGAACACCGGGGAGCTGTTTTTT. The full variable domain, its missing parts supplied by reference TRBV11-2 and TRBJ2-2, is EAGVAQSPRYKIIEKRQSVAFWCNPISGHATLYWYQQILGQGPKLLIQFQNNGVVDDSQLPKDRFSAERLKGVDSTLKIQPAKLEDSAVYLCASSGSTGNTGELFFGEGSRLTVL.

The chain employs TRBV29-1 and TRBJ2-1, with D perhaps matching TRBD1 or TRBD2 (5 bases each). CDR3 length: 15 amino acids. CDR1 SQVTM and CDR2 ANQGSEA come from the germline V gene. The germline V and J ends were trimmed by 1 base and 8 bases, with 18 bases remaining between them. CDR3 sequence reads: CSVEGGFSSSDEQFF. For the CDR3, the DNA is TGCAGCGTTGAAGGGGGGTTCTCGAGTAGCGATGAGCAGTTCTTC.

This clonotype was picked up a small number of times. This sequence joins TRBV5-1 and TRBJ2-1; D remains ambiguous. Trimming took 6 bases from V and 0 from J, leaving 13 bases between them. CDR3 size: 15 residues. Germline CDR1 SGHRS, CDR2 YFSETQ. The CDR3, as DNA: TGCGCCAGCAACACTGGGGTTCACTCCTACAATGAGCAGTTCTTC. This sequence encodes CASNTGVHSYNEQFF.

The V call is TRBV9, the J call TRBJ2-1; 13 nucleotides line up with TRBD2. J lost 6 bases, V lost 1 base, and 4 bases had no gene match. The CDR3 sequence is 16 residues long. The germline CDR1 and CDR2 sequences are SGDLS and YYNGEE. The CDR3 sequence: CASSVMGLAGLNEQFF. As DNA, the CDR3 is TGTGCCAGCAGCGTAATGGGACTAGCGGGGCTCAATGAGCAGTTCTTC.

This clonotype was seen only once. DNA for the CDR3: TGTGCCAGCAGTTCGATGCCAAGGACTCTATCTGGGGCCAACGTCCTGACTTTC. This translates into CASSSMPRTLSGANVLTF. V is TRBV12-3 or TRBV12-4 and J is TRBJ2-6; D might be TRBD2 (5 bases). The CDR3 extends over 18 amino acids. The V end was cut by 4 bases, the J end by 1 base, with 17 bases between.

This sequence joins TRBV5-1 and TRBJ2-4; perhaps TRBD2 as D (6 bases). The CDR3 is made up of 13 amino acids. CDR1 is SGHRS, CDR2 YFSETQ, per germline. V was clipped by 3 bases and J by 8 bases, with 12 bases between them. This CDR3 is CASSWTSSDIQYF. As DNA, the CDR3 is TGCGCCAGCAGCTGGACCTCTAGCGACATTCAGTACTTC.

This clonotype has just one count. This may stem from a read error, because a much larger clone lies one nucleotide away. The CDR3 protein is CASVLERDRETQFF. The CDR3 nucleotides are TGTGCCAGCGTACTAGAAAGGGATCGGGAGACCCAGTTCTTC. The chain employs TRBV6-6 and TRBJ2-1; the D gene is possibly TRBD2 (6 bases). The CDR3 covers 14 residues. The germline V gene encodes CDR1 MNHNY and CDR2 SVGAGI (reference sequence). Trimming took off 8 bases at V and 13 bases at J, with 24 bases between the two ends.

Only a few counts were recorded for this clonotype. The J gene is TRBJ2-7, the V gene TRBV27, with D tentatively TRBD2 (6 bases). This CDR3 comprises 13 residues. The V end was cut by 0 bases, the J end by 9 bases, with 12 bases between. CDR1 MNHEY and CDR2 SMNVEV come from the germline V gene (reference sequence). The CDR3 reads CASSLSLVGGQYF. The DNA for the CDR3 is TGTGCCAGCAGTTTATCATTGGTGGGGGGGCAGTACTTC.

This clonotype was seen just once. The chain carries TRBV7-2 and TRBJ2-1; 9 bases are a match to TRBD2. Trimming removed 0 bases from V and 6 bases from J; junction bases left unmatched: 9. The germline gives CDR1 SGHTA, CDR2 FQGNSA. This CDR3 contains 17 residues. The CDR3 bases are TGTGCCAGCAGCTTAGCCCGCAGGGCTAGCGGGGTCAATGAGCAGTTCTTC. Translating it yields CASSLARRASGVNEQFF.

CDR3 nucleotide sequence: TGTGCCAGCAGTTTTGGTCTAGCGGGATCAGAGACCCAGTACTTC. It encodes CASSFGLAGSETQYF. This sequence joins TRBV12-3 or TRBV12-4 and TRBJ2-5; the match to TRBD2 covers 9 bases. CDR3 length: 15 amino acids. With 3 bases clipped from V and 4 bases from J, the junction kept 6 bases outside the gene matches.

This clonotype was found once. V and J are TRBV15 and TRBJ1-6; D not resolved. Trimming left V 4 bases short and J 10 bases short, with 8 bases between. Germline CDR1 LNHNV, CDR2 YYDKDF (reference sequence). This CDR3 is built from 12 residues. The CDR3 bases are TGTGCCACCAGCAATCCCCCCTCACCCCTCCACTTT. Protein: CATSNPPSPLHF.

The chain joins TRBV7-2 to TRBJ2-7; 11 nucleotides agree with TRBD2. Germline V lookup: CDR1 SGHTA, CDR2 FQGNSA. J lost 6 bases, V lost 5 bases, and 15 bases had no gene match. The CDR3 loop spans 17 amino acids. The CDR3 spells CASSLRTSGSKGLEQYF. As DNA, the CDR3 is TGTGCCAGCAGCCTTAGGACTAGCGGGTCCAAAGGGCTCGAGCAGTACTTC.

This clonotype was counted a few times. The rearrangement joins TRBV5-1 to TRBJ2-1; D gene uncertain. Trimming removed 4 bases from V and 7 bases from J, with 18 bases in between. CDR3 length: 15 residues. In germline, CDR1 is SGHRS, CDR2 YFSETQ. The CDR3 sequence: CASSTVPGPPNEQFF. The CDR3 nucleotides read TGCGCCAGCAGCACGGTCCCGGGTCCACCTAATGAGCAGTTCTTC.